One and the same sample provided the 22 T cell receptor beta chains below, sequenced in a study of early stage breast cancer tumors. Sequencing was performed with immunoSEQ multiplex PCR; in TCRdb, only in-frame clones are kept and a portion is missing. The sample yields about 51,000 clones, 78% seen once. Specimen: blood. Receptors originate from a middle-aged person with breast cancer.

This chain uses TRBV19 with TRBJ2-5; 7 positions match TRBD2. The trim removed 3 bases at V and 4 bases at J, leaving 5 bases unmatched. The CDR3 has 14 residues. Germline CDR1 and CDR2: LNHDA and SQIVND (reference sequence). The CDR3 region is CASSMGGPPETQYF. CDR3 in DNA: TGTGCCAGTAGTATGGGAGGGCCCCCAGAGACCCAGTACTTC.

The V gene is TRBV5-4, the J gene TRBJ2-5; TRBD2 is a possible D gene (6 bases). V lost 4 bases, J lost 7 bases, and 23 bases lay in between. The CDR3 is 16 residues long. CDR1 is SGHNT, CDR2 YYREEE, per germline (reference sequence). The CDR3 loop is CASSIPGTSQRGTQYF. In DNA form, the CDR3 reads TGTGCCAGCAGCATTCCTGGGACTTCACAACGTGGGACCCAGTACTTC. The entire variable domain, with the rest obtained from reference TRBV5-4 and TRBJ2-5, is as follows: ETGVTQSPTHLIKTRGQQVTLRCSSQSGHNTVSWYQQALGQGPQFIFQYYREEENGRGNFPPRFSGLQFPNYSSELNVNALELDDSALYLCASSIPGTSQRGTQYFGPGTRLLVL.

This chain joins TRBV28 and TRBJ2-6; 9 bases align to TRBD1. The CDR3 consists of 18 residues. After removal of 10 bases from V and 0 bases from J, the junction contained 13 bases not matched to a gene. Germline V lookup: CDR1 MDHEN, CDR2 SYDVKM. The CDR3 nucleotides read TGTGCCACCCTTGGGACCGGGACAGGGCACTCTGGGGCCAACGTCCTGACTTTC. Protein sequence: CATLGTGTGHSGANVLTF.

This clone was recorded once. This chain joins TRBV5-1 and TRBJ1-1; 9 bases are a match to TRBD1. Germline trimming cut 1 base from V and 1 base from J; bases unmatched to any gene: 14. This CDR3 region has 19 residues. Germline CDR1 and CDR2: SGHRS and YFSETQ. The CDR3: CASSLLGQGIAGENTEAFF. Written as DNA, the CDR3 is TGCGCCAGCAGCTTGCTGGGACAGGGAATCGCCGGGGAGAACACTGAAGCTTTCTTT.

This clone was seen a handful of times. The rearrangement uses TRBV2 and TRBJ1-1; 11 bases map to TRBD1. Germline CDR1 reads SNHLY; CDR2 reads FYNNEI. The J segment lost 8 bases and the V segment lost 6 bases, leaving 8 bases of the junction unmatched. The length of the CDR3 is 14 residues. CDR3: CASRGTGGHGEAFF. The CDR3 nucleotides are TGTGCCAGCAGGGGGACAGGGGGGCATGGAGAAGCTTTCTTT.

This chain uses TRBV29-1 with TRBJ1-3, with 9 positions matching TRBD1. Per the germline V gene, CDR1 is SQVTM and CDR2 is ANQGSEA. Trimming at V came to 8 bases and at J to 0 bases, leaving 11 bases not matched to a gene. CDR3 size: 16 residues. CDR3 nucleotides: TGCAGCCTGCCAGTCCGGGACAGGGCCTCTGGAAACACCATATATTTT. Translation: CSLPVRDRASGNTIYF.

This sequence joins TRBV28 and TRBJ2-1; TRBD2 aligns across 11 bases. Germline-derived CDR1 and CDR2 are MDHEN and SYDVKM. The CDR3 loop spans 14 amino acids. V lost 3 bases to trimming and J lost 8 bases; unmatched junction nucleotides: 3. The CDR3 sequence: CASSFLAGGYEQFF. The CDR3 DNA is TGTGCCAGCAGTTTCTTAGCGGGAGGGTATGAGCAGTTCTTC.

The chain couples TRBV19 to TRBJ2-7, with D maybe TRBD2 (5 bases). Germline loops: CDR1 LNHDA, CDR2 SQIVND (reference sequence). Trimming took off 1 base at V and 2 bases at J, with 12 bases between the two ends. This CDR3 has 15 amino acids. The CDR3, as DNA: TGTGCCAGTAGTATAGGCCGGGAAAAAGCCTACGAGCAGTACTTC. It encodes CASSIGREKAYEQYF. Variable domain in full (rest from reference TRBV19 and TRBJ2-7): DGGITQSPKYLFRKEGQNVTLSCEQNLNHDAMYWYRQDPGQGLRLIYYSQIVNDFQKGDIAEGYSVSREKKESFPLTVTSAQKNPTAFYLCASSIGREKAYEQYFGPGTRLTVT.

The V gene is TRBV11-2, the J gene TRBJ2-3; no reliable D call. The germline CDR1 and CDR2 sequences are SGHAT and FQNNGV. With 2 bases removed from V and 2 bases from J, the gap between germline ends came to 14 bases. The CDR3 loop spans 16 amino acids. The chain's CDR3 is CASSLSHAAYTDTQYF. In nucleotides, the CDR3 is TGTGCCAGCAGCTTAAGTCATGCGGCCTACACAGATACGCAGTATTTT.

The V and J genes are TRBV11-2 and TRBJ2-7, with D maybe TRBD2 (6 bases). The CDR3 loop spans 13 amino acids. Germline V gene lookup returns CDR1 SGHAT and CDR2 FQNNGV. The V gene lost 3 bases and the J gene lost 6 bases, with 12 bases spanning the gap. CDR3 sequence reads: CASSFGSGVEQYF. The CDR3 DNA reads as TGTGCCAGCAGCTTCGGGTCGGGGGTCGAGCAGTACTTC.

The chain recombines TRBV18 with TRBJ1-2; possibly TRBD1 for D (5 bases). The CDR3 runs to 14 residues. CDR1 is KGHSH, CDR2 LQKENI, per germline. Trimming removed 1 base at V and 8 bases at J, with 14 bases between. This chain's CDR3 is CASSPRGPASGYTF. DNA for the CDR3: TGTGCCAGCTCACCACGGGGCCCAGCGTCGGGCTACACCTTC.

The chain has TRBV7-2 and TRBJ1-4; 7 bases are a match to TRBD1. The V gene end was trimmed by 5 bases and the J gene end by 0 bases; junction bases not matched to a gene: 3. The CDR3 length is 15 residues. Germline V gene data show CDR1 as SGHTA and CDR2 as FQGNSA. DNA of the CDR3: TGTGCCAGCAGCCTCGGGACAGCAACTAATGAAAAACTGTTTTTT. Amino acid sequence: CASSLGTATNEKLFF.

This clone was counted a few times. The rearrangement links TRBV30 to TRBJ1-1; TRBD1 is a possible D gene (5 bases). This CDR3 comprises 13 residues. Per the germline V gene, CDR1 is GTSNPN and CDR2 is SVGIG (reference sequence). V lost 1 base and J lost 0, with 6 bases in between. CDR3 sequence (DNA): TGTGCCTGGAGTGCAGGGATGAACACTGAAGCTTTCTTT. Its translation: CAWSAGMNTEAFF.

The chain carries TRBV27 and TRBJ1-5; 10 positions agree with TRBD1. CDR1 MNHEY and CDR2 SMNVEV come from the germline V gene (reference sequence). The V and J ends lost 5 bases and 6 bases, in that order; junction bases with no gene match: 4. The CDR3 consists of 14 residues. CDR3 region: CASSPGQGSQPQHF. For the CDR3, the DNA is TGTGCCAGCAGTCCGGGACAGGGGAGTCAGCCCCAGCATTTT.

The genes are TRBV9 and TRBJ2-1; 8 positions match TRBD2. This CDR3 has 15 amino acids. J gave up 4 bases and V 0 bases, and 3 bases lay outside the gene matches. Looked up from germline, CDR1 is SGDLS and CDR2 is YYNGEE. For the CDR3, the DNA is TGTGCCAGCAGCGTAGCGGGAGGGGGGTACAATGAGCAGTTCTTC. Amino acids: CASSVAGGGYNEQFF.

DNA of the CDR3: TGCGCCAGCAGCTTCGGAAACTTGGGGGGCGGATATACCCAGTACTTC. Amino acid sequence: CASSFGNLGGGYTQYF. The rearrangement links TRBV5-1 to TRBJ2-5; possibly TRBD1 or TRBD2 for D (6 bases each). The V gene lost 2 bases and the J gene lost 8 bases, with 22 bases spanning the gap. The CDR3 sequence is 16 residues long. CDR1 is SGHRS, CDR2 YFSETQ, per germline.

The rearrangement uses TRBV19 and TRBJ1-1; D is possibly TRBD1 (6 bases). V gave up 1 base and J gave up 0 bases, with 6 bases separating them. Germline V gene sequence: CDR1 LNHDA, CDR2 SQIVND (reference sequence). The CDR3 extends over 14 amino acids. The CDR3 protein is CASSIGDMNTEAFF. DNA for the CDR3: TGTGCCAGTAGTATAGGGGACATGAACACTGAAGCTTTCTTT. Looking up the rest from reference TRBV19 and TRBJ1-1 gives the full variable domain: DGGITQSPKYLFRKEGQNVTLSCEQNLNHDAMYWYRQDPGQGLRLIYYSQIVNDFQKGDIAEGYSVSREKKESFPLTVTSAQKNPTAFYLCASSIGDMNTEAFFGQGTRLTVV.

This clone was seen a single time. Here the CDR3 reads CASRDRGLTEAFF. CDR3 DNA sequence: TGTGCCAGCAGGGACAGGGGGCTGACTGAAGCTTTCTTT. This chain joins TRBV6-1 and TRBJ1-1; 11 bases map to TRBD1. The CDR3 extends over 13 amino acids. Per the germline V gene, CDR1 is MNHNS and CDR2 is SASEGT. Trimming removed 6 bases from V and 5 bases from J; junction bases left unmatched: 2.

This clone showed up just a few times. At one end the junction does not follow the germline gene, possibly because of a read error. This chain connects TRBV23-1 to TRBJ1-2; 7 nucleotides line up with TRBD1. TRBV23-1 qualifies as an ORF whose function is uncertain. This CDR3 is built from 16 residues. The CDR3 protein is CASGQGGSPSNYGYTF. The CDR3 DNA is TGCGCCAGCGGTCAGGGGGGTTCCCCGTCTAACTATGGCTACACCTTC.

The rearrangement uses TRBV19 and TRBJ2-5; 12 nucleotides match TRBD2. This CDR3 is 16 amino acids long. V was clipped by 7 bases and J by 5 bases; unmatched bases: 11. Germline V CDR1 and CDR2: LNHDA, SQIVND (reference sequence). CDR3 sequence (DNA): TGTGCCAGTACCAAGACTAGCGGGAGTCTCCATGAGACCCAGTACTTC. Translating gives CASTKTSGSLHETQYF. Looking up the rest from reference TRBV19 and TRBJ2-5 gives the full variable domain: DGGITQSPKYLFRKEGQNVTLSCEQNLNHDAMYWYRQDPGQGLRLIYYSQIVNDFQKGDIAEGYSVSREKKESFPLTVTSAQKNPTAFYLCASTKTSGSLHETQYFGPGTRLLVL.

In this sample, this clone turned up a few times. DNA of the CDR3: TGTGCCAGCAGCTTAGCGGGGTGGAGCACAGATACGCAGTATTTT. Amino acids: CASSLAGWSTDTQYF. The V call is TRBV13, the J call TRBJ2-3; TRBD2 is a possible D gene (5 bases). Per the germline V gene, CDR1 is PRHDT and CDR2 is FYEKMQ (reference sequence). The CDR3 is 15 residues long. The V end lost 1 base, the J end lost 0 bases, and 8 bases lay between the germline ends.

The chain links TRBV5-1 to TRBJ2-7, with D possibly TRBD1 on 7 matching bases. Germline V gene data show CDR1 as SGHRS and CDR2 as YFSETQ. Trimming shortened V by 2 bases and J by 0 bases, and 15 bases separated the two germline ends. The CDR3 length is 16 residues. The CDR3 DNA sequence: TGCGCCAGCAGCTTCAATCCAGGGGGGAGCTCCTACGAGCAGTACTTC. It yields the protein CASSFNPGGSSYEQYF.